This paragraph covers one T cell receptor beta chain sequence. The protocol was immunoSEQ multiplex PCR, while the TCRdb copy is restricted to in-frame clones and leaves out a portion. The sample contains approximately 310,000 clones, approximately 88% of which appear only once. This specimen belongs to a study of blood T cell repertoires in COVID-19. Study details: Samples representing acute and convalescent COVID-19 were sourced from the United States, Italy and Spain.

The cohort comprised adults aged about 18 to 90 years residing in about two dozen US areas. Among Cohort 3 donors, those recovered had two negative PCRs, clearance, or symptom resolution. The CDR3 extends over 15 amino acids. After removal of 1 base from V and 1 base from J, the junction contained 1 base not matched to a gene. Germline V CDR1 and CDR2: SGHVS, FNYEAQ. The chain has TRBV7-6 and TRBJ2-1; TRBD2 agrees at 7 bases. The specimen sequenced was PBMCs or T cells enriched from blood (not recorded which). The sequence derives from a man aged 60 to 75 who had recovered from COVID-19. The CDR3 sequence: CASSLVGGSYNEQFF. The CDR3 region has the DNA TGTGCCAGCAGCTTAGTGGGGGGGTCCTACAATGAGCAGTTCTTC.